These 8 T cell receptor beta chains share one sample of origin, sequenced in a study of blood T cell repertoires in COVID-19 (dated by TCRdb to about 2020). Library preparation was by the immunoSEQ multiplex PCR assay. TCRdb holds this immuneACCESS table with in-frame rearrangements only. Some clones are missing; in checked studies, unresolved V genes explain under half, and the rest has no known cause. The sample profile shows about 150,000 clones; roughly nine tenths of them were found once. 15% of the sample belongs to the ten largest clones. Specimen: peripheral blood. These receptor sequences come from a middle-aged woman with acute or convalescent COVID-19.

CDR3 sequence (DNA): TGTGCCAGCAGCGCTGGAGGACAGGGGAGCACAGATACGCAGTATTTT. Protein: CASSAGGQGSTDTQYF. The chain joins TRBV7-3 to TRBJ2-3; 9 positions match TRBD1. After removal of 5 bases from V and 0 bases from J, the junction contained 6 bases not matched to a gene. Germline V gives CDR1 SGHTA, CDR2 FQGTGA. This CDR3 region has 16 residues.

This rearrangement joins TRBV15 to TRBJ1-1, with a tentative D call TRBD1 (5 bases). The germline V gene has CDR1 LNHNV and CDR2 YYDKDF (reference sequence). This CDR3 contains 15 residues. Deletions cut 5 bases from V and 2 bases from J, with 15 bases between. DNA of the CDR3: TGTGCCACCAGCGCCCGAAGGGGTTTTAACACTGAAGCTTTCTTT. This encodes CATSARRGFNTEAFF. The entire variable domain, with the rest obtained from reference TRBV15 and TRBJ1-1, is as follows: DAMVIQNPRYQVTQFGKPVTLSCSQTLNHNVMYWYQQKSSQAPKLLFHYYDKDFNNEADTPDNFQSRRPNTSFCFLDIRSPGLGDTAMYLCATSARRGFNTEAFFGQGTRLTVV.

The gene calls are TRBV6-5 and TRBJ1-2, with 7 bases matching TRBD1. The CDR3 is 13 amino acids. Germline CDR1 MNHEY, CDR2 SVGAGI. The trim removed 4 bases at V and 10 bases at J, leaving 9 bases unmatched. CDR3 coding DNA: TGTGCCAGCAGTTCGACCCGGGACAGCGTCTACACCTTC. As protein: CASSSTRDSVYTF.

The gene calls are TRBV5-4 and TRBJ2-3; 7 nucleotides align to TRBD2. Per germline, CDR1 SGHNT and CDR2 YYREEE (reference sequence). Trimming at V came to 0 bases and at J to 4 bases, leaving 2 bases not matched to a gene. CDR3 length: 14 amino acids. The CDR3 region is CASSLETSPDTQYF. The CDR3 coding sequence is TGTGCCAGCAGCTTGGAGACTAGCCCAGATACGCAGTATTTT.

The chain employs TRBV19 and TRBJ1-1; D gene ambiguous. V lost 7 bases and J 2 bases, leaving 5 bases between the germline ends. Germline V CDR1 and CDR2: LNHDA, SQIVND (reference sequence). The CDR3 is 11 amino acids. The DNA for the CDR3 is TGTGCCAGTACCTCTAACACTGAAGCTTTCTTT. It translates to CASTSNTEAFF. The variable domain in full, with the rest retrieved from reference TRBV19 and TRBJ1-1, is DGGITQSPKYLFRKEGQNVTLSCEQNLNHDAMYWYRQDPGQGLRLIYYSQIVNDFQKGDIAEGYSVSREKKESFPLTVTSAQKNPTAFYLCASTSNTEAFFGQGTRLTVV.

This clone turned up a few times. The gene calls are TRBV7-6 and TRBJ1-6; 9 bases are shared with TRBD1. The CDR3 sequence is 15 residues long. Germline V CDR1 and CDR2: SGHVS, FNYEAQ. V lost 5 bases and J lost 7; bases outside the gene matches: 6. The DNA of the CDR3 is TGTGCCAGCAGCCCGACCGGGACAGGGAATTCACCCCTCCACTTT. It encodes CASSPTGTGNSPLHF.

The chain combines TRBV10-1 with TRBJ1-2; D unclear. Trimming removed 3 bases at V and 2 bases at J, with 7 bases between. The CDR3 covers 13 residues. CDR1 is WNHNN and CDR2 is SYGVQD in the germline V gene (reference sequence). The CDR3 spells CASSEVQNYGYTF. The DNA for the CDR3 is TGCGCCAGCAGTGAAGTCCAGAACTATGGCTACACCTTC.

The chain couples TRBV6-1 to TRBJ2-7; D gene unclear. The germline V gene has CDR1 MNHNS and CDR2 SASEGT. With 2 bases removed from V and 1 base from J, the gap between germline ends came to 9 bases. The CDR3 consists of 14 residues. DNA for the CDR3: TGTGCCAGCAGTGAAAGCCAGCGATCCTACGAGCAGTACTTC. Encoded protein: CASSESQRSYEQYF.